What follows are 21 T cell receptor beta chains derived from one specimen sequenced in a study of metastatic and nonmetastatic thyroid tumors. TCRdb recomputed clones from the PCR reads via MiXCR. The sample records about 3,500 clones, under 40% being singletons. Until they underwent thyroid surgery, no patient had received any treatment. Sequencing was performed on adjacent normal tissue. All receptors derive from a male donor with papillary thyroid cancer or a benign thyroid nodule (not recorded which). Some clones in this sample may be carry-over from other donors' samples.

This clone was picked up a small number of times. This chain links TRBV6-2 or TRBV6-3 with TRBJ2-4; D may be TRBD1 (5 bases). The closer fit of TRBJ2-1 to the DNA end suggests the J call may be wrong. The CDR3 is 14 residues long. CDR1 is MNHEY, CDR2 SVGEGT, per germline. The CDR3 nucleotides are TGTGCCAGCAGTTACATTGGGGCCCGAGGTGCGCAGTTCTTC. This sequence encodes CASSYIGARGAQFF.

The chain uses TRBV5-1 and TRBJ2-2; 9 nucleotides agree with TRBD1. The V segment lost 4 bases and the J segment 4 bases; nucleotides outside the gene matches: 5. The germline V gene encodes CDR1 SGHRS and CDR2 YFSETQ. The CDR3 totals 15 residues. In DNA form, the CDR3 reads TGCGCCAGCAGCAGGGGACAGGGCCTCACCGGGGAGCTGTTTTTT. Its protein product is CASSRGQGLTGELFF.

V usage is TRBV20-1 and J usage is TRBJ1-2; TRBD1 matches 7 bases. Germline loops: CDR1 DFQATT, CDR2 SNEGSKA (reference sequence). J gave up 5 bases and V 3 bases, and 3 bases lay outside the gene matches. CDR3 length equals 12 residues. CDR3 protein: CSARWGQYGYTF. CDR3 coding DNA: TGCAGTGCTAGGTGGGGACAGTATGGCTACACCTTC.

The V gene is TRBV19, the J gene TRBJ1-6; D is unresolved. V was pared by 3 bases and J by 10 bases, with 7 bases between. Looked up from germline, CDR1 is LNHDA and CDR2 is SQIVND (reference sequence). The CDR3 totals 12 residues. The CDR3 DNA is TGTGCCAGTAGTATTTCTCGATCACCCCTCCACTTT. Amino acids: CASSISRSPLHF. The complete variable domain, with remaining parts taken from reference TRBV19 and TRBJ1-6, reads DGGITQSPKYLFRKEGQNVTLSCEQNLNHDAMYWYRQDPGQGLRLIYYSQIVNDFQKGDIAEGYSVSREKKESFPLTVTSAQKNPTAFYLCASSISRSPLHFGNGTRLTVT.

By frequency in the sample, this clone is large (0.1 to 1%). V gene TRBV20-1 combines with J gene TRBJ2-7, with TRBD2 identical over 7 bases. CDR3 size: 15 residues. Trimming at V came to 1 base and at J to 4 bases, leaving 10 bases not matched to a gene. Germline V gene lookup returns CDR1 DFQATT and CDR2 SNEGSKA (reference sequence). Here the CDR3 reads CSARGGSGGIYEQYV. The CDR3 DNA reads TGCAGTGCTAGAGGCGGGAGTGGGGGGATATACGAGCAGTACGTC.

This chain uses TRBV7-3 with TRBJ2-1; 10 bases are a match to TRBD2. From germline, CDR1 is SGHTA and CDR2 FQGTGA. V lost 2 bases and J lost 7; bases outside the gene matches: 5. The CDR3 has 15 residues. The CDR3: CASSLLAGDGNEQFF. CDR3 nucleotides: TGTGCCAGCAGCTTACTAGCGGGAGATGGAAATGAGCAGTTCTTC.

This chain connects TRBV11-2 to TRBJ2-7; a possible D gene is TRBD2 (7 bases). Deletions cut 5 bases from V and 8 bases from J, with 25 bases between. Germline loops: CDR1 SGHAT, CDR2 FQNNGV. The CDR3 is 16 residues long. CDR3 sequence reads: CASSPGDYSFPGKQYF. The CDR3 DNA reads as TGTGCCAGCAGCCCAGGGGACTATTCGTTCCCCGGGAAGCAGTACTTC.

This clone occurred a few times. The rearrangement links TRBV6-1 to TRBJ2-7, with TRBD1 matching 8 bases. In germline, CDR1 is MNHNS, CDR2 SASEGT. The J segment lost 0 bases and the V segment lost 6 bases, leaving 7 bases of the junction unmatched. The CDR3 has 15 amino acids. CDR3 DNA: TGTGCCAGCAGACCCGGGACAGGCCCCTCCTACGAGCAGTACTTC. This codes for CASRPGTGPSYEQYF.

J is TRBJ2-7 and V is TRBV20-1, with TRBD2 matching 8 bases. V trimming: 5 bases; J trimming: 3 bases; junction bases outside the gene matches: 12. CDR3 length: 15 amino acids. Per germline, CDR1 DFQATT and CDR2 SNEGSKA (reference sequence). The CDR3 nucleotides read TGCAGTGCTGAAAGAGGGCGGGGGGTTGACTACGAGCAGTACTTC. Translated, it gives CSAERGRGVDYEQYF.

The chain employs TRBV5-6 and TRBJ2-1; 9 nucleotides agree with TRBD2. V dropped 5 bases and J dropped 6; count of bases not matched to a gene: 9. Germline CDR1 reads SGHDT; CDR2 reads YYEEEE. The CDR3 is 15 amino acids. CDR3 DNA sequence: TGTGCCAGCAGGAGGCGGGAGGGCCTCGTCAATGAGCAGTTCTTC. It codes for CASRRREGLVNEQFF.

This clone was observed at least ten times. The rearrangement joins TRBV6-2 or TRBV6-3 to TRBJ2-7, with 9 bases identical to TRBD1. The CDR3 contains 13 residues. Germline CDR1 reads MNHEY; CDR2 reads SVGEGT. Trimming cost V 4 bases and J 6 bases; bases outside gene matches: 4. CDR3 nucleotides: TGTGCCAGCAGTTTTGGGACAGGGTCCGAGCAGTACTTC. Protein product: CASSFGTGSEQYF.

A few counts support this clone. The chain uses TRBV12-3 or TRBV12-4 and TRBJ1-1; D call uncertain. Trimming pared 3 bases from V and 0 bases from J, leaving 8 bases between. The CDR3 has 14 residues. The CDR3 DNA is TGTGCCAGCAGTTTTGGCGGGATGAACACTGAAGCTTTCTTT. Its protein is CASSFGGMNTEAFF.

This rearrangement joins TRBV24-1 to TRBJ1-2, with 7 positions matching TRBD1. The V gene end was trimmed by 5 bases and the J gene end by 5 bases; junction bases not matched to a gene: 13. CDR3 size: 16 residues. The germline CDR1 and CDR2 sequences are KGHDR and SFDVKD. This chain's CDR3 is CATSGAMGTGAYGYTF. The CDR3 DNA follows: TGTGCCACCAGTGGAGCGATGGGAACAGGGGCGTATGGCTACACCTTC.

The sample holds a few counts of this clone. The chain is built from TRBV7-9 and TRBJ1-1; D unresolved. Germline values: CDR1 SEHNR, CDR2 FQNEAQ (reference sequence). Trimming removed 5 bases from V and 8 bases from J, with 9 bases in between. The CDR3 contains 11 residues. CDR3: CASSGSLEAFF. In nucleotides, the CDR3 is TGTGCCAGCAGCGGTAGTCTAGAAGCTTTCTTT.

By its share, this clone is medium-sized. CDR3 region: CASSVDPPSEGQETQYF. The CDR3 DNA sequence: TGTGCCAGCAGCGTAGACCCCCCATCGGAGGGGCAAGAGACCCAGTACTTC. The rearrangement uses TRBV9 and TRBJ2-5; tentative D call: TRBD2 (6 bases). The CDR3 sequence is 17 residues long. Trimming took 0 bases from V and 2 from J, leaving 17 bases between them. The V gene's germline CDR1 is SGDLS and CDR2 YYNGEE.

The rearrangement links TRBV20-1 to TRBJ2-1, with a possible D match to TRBD1 (7 bases). Trimming shortened V by 6 bases and J by 2 bases, and 20 bases separated the two germline ends. Germline V lookup: CDR1 DFQATT, CDR2 SNEGSKA (reference sequence). This CDR3 comprises 16 residues. This chain's CDR3 is CSAKTGPGVAYNEQFF. CDR3 coding DNA: TGCAGTGCCAAGACAGGGCCGGGGGTCGCCTACAATGAGCAGTTCTTC.

Only a few counts were recorded for this clone. The J gene is TRBJ2-3, the V gene TRBV25-1; TRBD2 agrees at 7 bases. Germline V gene sequence: CDR1 MGHDK, CDR2 SYGVNS. The V and J ends lost 4 bases and 11 bases, in that order; junction bases with no gene match: 12. CDR3 length equals 14 residues. As DNA, the CDR3 is TGTGCCAGCAGTGCCCTGCTAGCGGCCTACGAGCAGTATTTT. Protein product: CASSALLAAYEQYF.

The chain joins TRBV20-1 to TRBJ2-7, with TRBD2 matching over 8 bases. The CDR3 has 15 residues. The ends lost 1 base at V and 3 bases at J; junction bases unmatched: 8. Germline values: CDR1 DFQATT, CDR2 SNEGSKA (reference sequence). CDR3 sequence: CSARVGSGTSYEQYF. DNA of the CDR3: TGCAGTGCTAGAGTTGGTAGCGGGACTAGCTACGAGCAGTACTTC.

This clone has a handful of counts. CDR3 sequence reads: CASSYFDSGQPQHF. In DNA, the CDR3 is TGTGCCAGCAGTTACTTCGACAGTGGACAGCCCCAGCATTTT. The chain links TRBV6-2 or TRBV6-3 to TRBJ1-5; D might be TRBD1 (5 bases). The ends were cut back, 1 base at V and 7 bases at J, with 11 bases in the middle. CDR1 and CDR2 (germline): MNHEY, SVGEGT. The CDR3 is made up of 14 amino acids.

V is TRBV2 and J is TRBJ1-4, with 9 bases aligning to TRBD1. With V trimmed by 7 bases and J by 5 bases, 2 bases remained unmatched. Germline V gives CDR1 SNHLY, CDR2 FYNNEI. CDR3 length equals 13 residues. The CDR3 loop reads CASKGQGNEKLFF. In DNA, the CDR3 is TGTGCCAGCAAGGGACAGGGAAATGAAAAACTGTTTTTT.

This chain joins TRBV20-1 and TRBJ2-7; 10 bases map to TRBD2. V lost 0 bases to trimming and J lost 6 bases; unmatched junction nucleotides: 8. Germline lookup yields CDR1 DFQATT and CDR2 SNEGSKA (reference sequence). CDR3 length: 15 amino acids. The CDR3: CSARDLAGASLEQYF. The CDR3 nucleotides are TGCAGTGCTAGAGATCTAGCGGGAGCTTCGCTCGAGCAGTACTTC.